The present TCR beta chain was sequenced within a study of HIV-infected patients and healthy controls. Overall study context: All patients had undetectable virus after a further year of therapy, about 65% of the 16 by the second bleed.

The table lists this clonotype with many counts. Its cognate antigen is unknown. Alpha and beta constant-region primers primed reverse transcription of around 540 ng RNA. Each of the alpha and beta chains got its own library through chain-specific third strand synthesis with indices. TCRdb reanalysed the 5' RACE reads using MiXCR and keeps one entry per CDR3 protein. The sample lists about 8,300 distinct CDR3 sequences, 9% to 10% seen once, with roughly a fifth in the top ten. The study, taken as a whole, reports: CMV-associated CDR3s mostly grew nonsignificantly during therapy, while HIV-associated CDR3s declined significantly. Compared with controls, mean Gini indices were significantly raised in HIV-infected repertoires, possibly indicating oligoclonality.

No cell fractionation was done, so the repertoire covers all unsorted peripheral blood T cells. The RNA source was an approximately 2.5 ml peripheral blood draw. The receptor comes from an adult with HIV infection. The sample here was blood, taken before antiretroviral therapy.

The DNA of the CDR3 is TGCAGTGGGAGAGCTAGAGCAGCGACTAGCACAGATACGCAGTATTTT. Translation gives CSGRARAATSTDTQYF. This chain links TRBV20-1 with TRBJ2-3; D remains unclear. The V gene's germline CDR1 is DFQATT and CDR2 SNEGSKA (reference sequence). V lost 7 bases, J lost 0 bases, and 20 bases lay in between. This CDR3 is 16 amino acids long.